This T cell receptor beta chain was sequenced in a study of control samples from healthy donors and cancer patients. Generated by immunoSEQ multiplex PCR, the TCRdb table keeps only in-frame clones and is missing some. The table records about 120,000 clones, 70% to 90% of them present only once. CDR1 and CDR2 from the germline V gene are KGHSH and LQKENI. CDR3 length: 15 amino acids. The V end lost 2 bases, the J end lost 1 base, and 11 bases lay between the germline ends. The chain joins TRBV18 to TRBJ1-1; TRBD1 is a possible D gene (5 bases). This clonotype was sampled from a man between 50 and 59 years old in good health. Sequencing was done on a sample of blood. CDR3 DNA: TGTGCCAGCTCACCATCCCCACAGGCGAACACTGAAGCTTTCTTT. It is translated as CASSPSPQANTEAFF.